This T cell receptor beta chain came from a study of vaccination effects on CD4 cells after COVID-19 (dated by TCRdb to between 2022 and 2023). Broadly, across the study: To identify antigen-specific CD4+ T cell clonotypes by their expansion, the ViraFEST assay first stimulated PBMC with viral peptide pools and then applied TCR sequencing. Participants received two doses of either the BNT162b2 or the mRNA-1273 mRNA SARS-CoV-2 vaccine. Cultures from other donors in the study were sequenced with the Oncomine TCR Beta short-read assay on an Illumina iSeq 100. SARS-CoV-2 spike-specific CD4+ TCR repertoires from before and after mRNA vaccination were compared in COVID-19 convalescent patients and in infection-naive vaccine recipients. The full study included some 10 COVID-19 convalescent patients and several SARS-CoV-2-naive healthy vaccine recipients. Each well held 2 million to 2.5 million PBMC cultured in IMDM containing approximately 5.2% human AB serum, 10 IU/ml IL-2 and gentamicin, along with 8 to 10 ug/ml peptides. What the work shows at the level of the full study, not this receptor alone: At late post-vaccination timepoints, both infection-induced and vaccine-induced clones showed marked clonal contraction, consistent with waning T cell responses. Among healthy vaccine recipients, nearly all vaccine-induced clones were SARS-CoV-2 mono-reactive, and just 1 of 255 was cross-reactive with common cold coronaviruses. Limitations of the study were the small number of convalescent patients and the absence of early post-infection timepoints.

The method behind the library was the immunoSEQ multiplex PCR assay. DNA from the CD4+ T cells that had been cultured and isolated underwent TCR beta CDR3 sequencing. The paper's processing steps were these. Non-productive TCR sequences were removed and reads were trimmed to the CDR3 region, keeping CDR3s of at least 7 amino acids. Antigen-specific clonotypes were identified with the MANAFEST web app by comparing expansion in peptide wells against reference cultures. For clones to be considered positive, expansion at FDR<0.05 versus reference and all other wells, an odds ratio above 5, and a frequency above 0.1% in two replicate wells were required. Clonotypes significantly expanded in SARS-CoV-2 spike wells and in at least one common cold coronavirus spike condition were defined as cross-reactive. CDR3 similarity was assessed by Levenshtein distance with the stringdist R package, and unrooted trees were built with ape in R 3.6.1. This is the immuneACCESS table as TCRdb keeps it, with only in-frame sequences that have V and J called. A part of the clones is gone; compared with another copy, unresolved V genes explain less than half, and the rest is unexplained. V, J and clone size reflect that table, while D and trimming were determined from the DNA. In this sample the table shows about 50,000 clones, about three quarters of which occur a single time. 2.5% to 3.5% of the sample is in the top ten clones.

In the case of this clone: Its binding antigen is unknown. Within one base of it there is no much larger clone, and no base qualities were kept.

After around 10 days of culture, CD4+ T cells were isolated with the EasySep CD4+ T cell isolation kit. The absence of prior SARS-CoV-2 infection in healthy vaccine recipients was confirmed by negative nucleocapsid antibodies before and after vaccination. Half of the culture medium was replaced with fresh IL-2-containing medium on days 3 and 7. Each peptide stimulation condition was cultured in triplicate wells unless otherwise noted. Using Ficoll-Paque Plus gradient centrifugation, PBMC were separated from whole blood and then either used fresh or cryopreserved at -140C. The QIAamp micro DNA kit was used to extract genomic DNA from the cultured CD4+ T cells. V is cut by 0 bases and J by 0 bases, and the space between the germline ends is 10 bases. CDR1 and CDR2 are read off the germline V gene as SGHRS and YFSETQ. The CDR3 spans 17 residues, from the cysteine through the phenylalanine. This entry keeps only the CDR3 DNA: 51 bases, framed from base 1.

The chain uses TRBV5-1 and TRBJ1-6; there is no confident call for the D gene. This sequence was found in a human donor who received a COVID-19 vaccine. The material sequenced was CD4+ T cells from PBMCs cultured without peptide, taken before COVID-19 vaccination. The CDR3 protein: CASSLGVGGSYNSPLHF. The nucleotide sequence reads as follows: TGCGCCAGCAGCTTGGGCGTTGGAGGCTCCTATAATTCACCCCTCCACTTT.